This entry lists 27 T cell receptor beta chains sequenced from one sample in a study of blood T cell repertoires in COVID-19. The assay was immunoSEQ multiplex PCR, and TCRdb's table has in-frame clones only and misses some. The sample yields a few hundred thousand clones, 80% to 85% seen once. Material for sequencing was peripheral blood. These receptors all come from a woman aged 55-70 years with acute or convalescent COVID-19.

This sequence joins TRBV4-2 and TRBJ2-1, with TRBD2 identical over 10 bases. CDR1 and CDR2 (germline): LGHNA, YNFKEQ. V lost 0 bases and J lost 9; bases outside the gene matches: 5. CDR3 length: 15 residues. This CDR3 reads CASSQDRAGGREQFF. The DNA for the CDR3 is TGTGCCAGCAGCCAAGATAGAGCGGGGGGGCGTGAGCAGTTCTTC.

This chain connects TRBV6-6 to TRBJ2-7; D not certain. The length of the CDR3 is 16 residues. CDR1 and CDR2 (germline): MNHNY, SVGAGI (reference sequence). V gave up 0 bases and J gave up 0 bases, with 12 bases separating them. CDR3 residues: CASSYSKTESSYEQYF. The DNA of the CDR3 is TGTGCCAGCAGTTACTCAAAAACCGAGAGCTCCTACGAGCAGTACTTC.

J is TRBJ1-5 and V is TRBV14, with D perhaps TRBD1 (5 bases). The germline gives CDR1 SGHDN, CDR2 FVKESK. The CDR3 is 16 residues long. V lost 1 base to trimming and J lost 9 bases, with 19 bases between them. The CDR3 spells CASSQVVQGGNWPQHF. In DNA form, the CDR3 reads TGTGCCAGCAGCCAAGTAGTGCAGGGAGGGAATTGGCCCCAGCATTTT.

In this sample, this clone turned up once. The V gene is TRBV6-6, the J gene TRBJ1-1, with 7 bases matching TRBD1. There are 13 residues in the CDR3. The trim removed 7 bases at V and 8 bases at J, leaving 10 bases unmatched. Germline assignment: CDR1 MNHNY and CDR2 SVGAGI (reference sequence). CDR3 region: CASIGDRTGEAFF. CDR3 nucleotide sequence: TGTGCCAGCATAGGGGATCGGACAGGAGAAGCTTTCTTT.

CDR3 protein: CASGLSRGSYEQYF. The CDR3 nucleotides read TGTGCCAGCGGATTATCGAGGGGGTCTTACGAGCAGTACTTC. The V and J genes are TRBV6-5 and TRBJ2-7; weak D call: TRBD1 (6 bases). The CDR3 totals 14 residues. Germline V gene lookup returns CDR1 MNHEY and CDR2 SVGAGI. V lost 8 bases, J lost 4 bases, and 18 bases lay in between.

The CDR3 region is CSAKGLAGSYEQYF. Here the CDR3 DNA reads TGCAGCGCCAAGGGGCTAGCGGGAAGCTACGAGCAGTACTTC. The V and J genes are TRBV29-1 and TRBJ2-7, with 9 bases fitting TRBD2. Germline trimming cut 7 bases from V and 3 bases from J; bases unmatched to any gene: 10. This CDR3 has 14 residues. Germline CDR1 and CDR2: SQVTM and ANQGSEA.

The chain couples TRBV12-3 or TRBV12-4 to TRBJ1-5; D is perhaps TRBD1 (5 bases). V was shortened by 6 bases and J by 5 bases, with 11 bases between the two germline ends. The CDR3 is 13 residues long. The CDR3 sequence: CASSHTRDQPQHF. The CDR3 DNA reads TGTGCCAGCAGCCACACCAGGGATCAGCCCCAGCATTTT.

For the CDR3, the DNA is TGCAGCGTTGCGAGACAGAAAAGCTATGGCTACACCTTC. This gives the protein CSVARQKSYGYTF. This chain connects TRBV29-1 to TRBJ1-2; TRBD1 is a possible D gene (5 bases). Looked up from germline, CDR1 is SQVTM and CDR2 is ANQGSEA. The CDR3 length is 13 residues. The V end was cut by 4 bases, the J end by 4 bases, with 13 bases between. The full variable domain, completed using reference TRBV29-1 and TRBJ1-2, is SAVISQKPSRDICQRGTSLTIQCQVDSQVTMMFWYRQQPGQSLTLIATANQGSEATYESGFVIDKFPISRPNLTFSTLTVSNMSPEDSSIYLCSVARQKSYGYTFGSGTRLTVV.

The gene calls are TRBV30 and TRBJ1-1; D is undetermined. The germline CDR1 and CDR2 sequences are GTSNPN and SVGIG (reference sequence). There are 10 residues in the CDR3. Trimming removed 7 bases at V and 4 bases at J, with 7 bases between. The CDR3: CAYRVTEAFF. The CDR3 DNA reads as TGTGCCTACAGAGTCACTGAAGCTTTCTTT.

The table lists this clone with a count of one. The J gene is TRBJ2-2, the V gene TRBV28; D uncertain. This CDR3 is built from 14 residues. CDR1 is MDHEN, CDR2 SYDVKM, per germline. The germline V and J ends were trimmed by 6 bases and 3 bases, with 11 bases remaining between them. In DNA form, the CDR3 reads TGTGCCAGCAGGTCAGGATCGGACACCGGGGAGCTGTTTTTT. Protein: CASRSGSDTGELFF.

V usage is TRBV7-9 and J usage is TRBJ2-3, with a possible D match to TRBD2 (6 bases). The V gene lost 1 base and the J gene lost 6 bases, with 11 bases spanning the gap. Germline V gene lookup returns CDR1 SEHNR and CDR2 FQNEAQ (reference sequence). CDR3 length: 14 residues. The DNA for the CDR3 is TGTGCCAGCAGCTTAGGAGGAGGGCTGGATACGCAGTATTTT. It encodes CASSLGGGLDTQYF.

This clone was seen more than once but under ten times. CDR3: CASSFSGIGQGAYEQYF. CDR3 nucleotide sequence: TGTGCCAGCAGTTTCAGCGGTATTGGTCAGGGGGCCTACGAGCAGTACTTC. The V gene is TRBV28, the J gene TRBJ2-7, with TRBD1 identical over 7 bases. Germline CDR1 MDHEN, CDR2 SYDVKM. The J segment lost 2 bases and the V segment lost 3 bases, leaving 13 bases of the junction unmatched. There are 17 residues in the CDR3. Together with reference TRBV28 and TRBJ2-7, the CDR3 gives the full variable domain: DVKVTQSSRYLVKRTGEKVFLECVQDMDHENMFWYRQDPGLGLRLIYFSYDVKMKEKGDIPEGYSVSREKKERFSLILESASTNQTSMYLCASSFSGIGQGAYEQYFGPGTRLTVT.

As DNA, the CDR3 is TGCAGTACTCCGAGTGGCACTGAAGCTTTCTTT. Protein product: CSTPSGTEAFF. J is TRBJ1-1 and V is TRBV20-1; the D is unclear. This CDR3 comprises 11 residues. Trimming pared 8 bases from V and 4 bases from J, leaving 11 bases between. CDR1 and CDR2 from the germline V gene are DFQATT and SNEGSKA (reference sequence).

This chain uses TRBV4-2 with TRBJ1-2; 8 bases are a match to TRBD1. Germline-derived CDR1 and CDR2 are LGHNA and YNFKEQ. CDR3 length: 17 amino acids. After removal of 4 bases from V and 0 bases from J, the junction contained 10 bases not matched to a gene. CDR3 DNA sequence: TGTGCCAGCAGCCCGACTCAGGAGGGACAGGCTAACTATGGCTACACCTTC. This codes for CASSPTQEGQANYGYTF.

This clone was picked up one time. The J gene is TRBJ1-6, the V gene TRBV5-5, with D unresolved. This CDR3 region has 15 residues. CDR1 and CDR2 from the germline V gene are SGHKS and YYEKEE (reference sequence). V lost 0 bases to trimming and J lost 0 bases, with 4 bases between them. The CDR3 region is CASSLASSYNSPLHF. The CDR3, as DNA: TGTGCCAGCAGCTTGGCCAGCTCCTATAATTCACCCCTCCACTTT.

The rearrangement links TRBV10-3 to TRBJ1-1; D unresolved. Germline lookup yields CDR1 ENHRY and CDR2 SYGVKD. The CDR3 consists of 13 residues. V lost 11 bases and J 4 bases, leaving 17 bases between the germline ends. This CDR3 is CAVMSWRGTEAFF. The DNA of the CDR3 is TGTGCCGTGATGAGTTGGAGAGGCACTGAAGCTTTCTTT.

In DNA, the CDR3 is TGTGCCAGCAGCTTGGTAGGGGACTATGGCTACACCTTC. Translating it yields CASSLVGDYGYTF. The chain carries TRBV5-6 and TRBJ1-2, with D possibly TRBD1 on 5 matching bases. Germline values: CDR1 SGHDT, CDR2 YYEEEE. V was pared by 0 bases and J by 3 bases, with 6 bases between. The CDR3 runs 13 residues.

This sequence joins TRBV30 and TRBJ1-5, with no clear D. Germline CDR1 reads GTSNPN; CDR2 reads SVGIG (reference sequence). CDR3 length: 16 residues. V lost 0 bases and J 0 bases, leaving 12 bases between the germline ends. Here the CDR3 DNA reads TGTGCCTGGAGTGTTCAAGGGAGTCGTAGCAATCAGCCCCAGCATTTT. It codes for CAWSVQGSRSNQPQHF.

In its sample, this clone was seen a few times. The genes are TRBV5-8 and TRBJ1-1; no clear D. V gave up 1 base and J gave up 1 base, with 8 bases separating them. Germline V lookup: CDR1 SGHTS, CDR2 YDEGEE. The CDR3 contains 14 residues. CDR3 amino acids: CASSLFAGNTEAFF. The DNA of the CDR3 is TGTGCCAGCAGCTTGTTCGCAGGGAACACTGAAGCTTTCTTT.

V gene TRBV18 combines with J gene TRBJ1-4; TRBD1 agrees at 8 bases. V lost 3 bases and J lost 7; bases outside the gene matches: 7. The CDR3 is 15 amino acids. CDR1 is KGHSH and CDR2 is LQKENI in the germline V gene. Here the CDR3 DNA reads TGTGCCAGCTCACCTCGAGGACAGGGATCTGAAAAACTGTTTTTT. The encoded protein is CASSPRGQGSEKLFF.

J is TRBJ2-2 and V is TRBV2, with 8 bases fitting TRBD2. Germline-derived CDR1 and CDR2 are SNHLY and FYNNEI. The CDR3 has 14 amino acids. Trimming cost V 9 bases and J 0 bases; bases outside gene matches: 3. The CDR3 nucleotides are TGTGCCAGTCGAGCGGGGGCGAACACCGGGGAGCTGTTTTTT. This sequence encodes CASRAGANTGELFF.

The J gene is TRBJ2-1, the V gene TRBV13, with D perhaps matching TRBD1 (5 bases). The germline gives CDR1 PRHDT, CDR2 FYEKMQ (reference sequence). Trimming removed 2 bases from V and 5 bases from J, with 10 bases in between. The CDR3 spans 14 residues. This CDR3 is CASSLNGANNEQFF. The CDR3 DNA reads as TGTGCCAGCAGCTTAAATGGGGCCAACAATGAGCAGTTCTTC.

The CDR3 DNA reads TGTGCCAGCAGTTCGCAACACAGGGGGAACACTGAAGCTTTCTTT. Its protein is CASSSQHRGNTEAFF. The chain recombines TRBV27 with TRBJ1-1; the match to TRBD1 covers 7 bases. Trimming took 4 bases from V and 1 from J; bases not matched to a gene: 6. Looked up from germline, CDR1 is MNHEY and CDR2 is SMNVEV (reference sequence). The CDR3 is 15 amino acids.

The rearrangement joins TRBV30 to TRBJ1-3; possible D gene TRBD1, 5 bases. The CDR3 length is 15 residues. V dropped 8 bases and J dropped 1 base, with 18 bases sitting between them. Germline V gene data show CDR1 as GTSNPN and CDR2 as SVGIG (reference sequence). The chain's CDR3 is CAGHRSTISGNTIYF. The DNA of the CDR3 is TGTGCCGGTCACAGGAGTACTATTTCTGGAAACACCATATATTTT. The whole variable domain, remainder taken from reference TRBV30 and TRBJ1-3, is SQTIHQWPATLVQPVGSPLSLECTVEGTSNPNLYWYRQAAGRGLQLLFYSVGIGQISSEVPQNLSASRPQDRQFILSSKKLLLSDSGFYLCAGHRSTISGNTIYFGEGSWLTVV.

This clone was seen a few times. The CDR3 coding sequence is TGTGCCAGTAGTAATTCGGGACAGGGTTCCTACGAGCAGTACTTC. Its protein is CASSNSGQGSYEQYF. This chain joins TRBV19 and TRBJ2-7; 9 nucleotides agree with TRBD1. The germline V gene has CDR1 LNHDA and CDR2 SQIVND (reference sequence). Germline trimming cut 4 bases from V and 1 base from J; bases unmatched to any gene: 5. This CDR3 has 15 amino acids.

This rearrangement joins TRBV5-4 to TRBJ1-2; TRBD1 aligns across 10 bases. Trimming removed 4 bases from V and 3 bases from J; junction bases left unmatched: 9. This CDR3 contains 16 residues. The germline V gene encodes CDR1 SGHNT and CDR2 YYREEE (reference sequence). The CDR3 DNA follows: TGTGCCAGCAGCCCCGTTGACAGGGGGCTACACTATGGCTACACCTTC. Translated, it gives CASSPVDRGLHYGYTF. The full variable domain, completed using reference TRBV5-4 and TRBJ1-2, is ETGVTQSPTHLIKTRGQQVTLRCSSQSGHNTVSWYQQALGQGPQFIFQYYREEENGRGNFPPRFSGLQFPNYSSELNVNALELDDSALYLCASSPVDRGLHYGYTFGSGTRLTVV.

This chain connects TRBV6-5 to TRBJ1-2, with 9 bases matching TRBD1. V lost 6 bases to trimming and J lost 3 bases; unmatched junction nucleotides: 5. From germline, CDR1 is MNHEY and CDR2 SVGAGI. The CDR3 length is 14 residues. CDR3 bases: TGTGCCAGCAGGTACACAGGGGGCGACTATGGCTACACCTTC. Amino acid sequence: CASRYTGGDYGYTF.